These 2 T cell receptor beta chains share one sample of origin, sequenced in a study of CD8 T cells in ankylosing spondylitis. From the 5' RACE reads, TCRdb called clonotypes with MiXCR, one entry per CDR3 protein. The sample holds under 300,000 distinct CDR3 sequences; approximately 12% are singletons and the top ten take under 8%. The sequencing sample was made of blood, either unsorted or a sorted T cell fraction (not recorded which). All receptors come from a male donor with ankylosing spondylitis or in good health (not recorded which).

This sequence joins TRBV12-3 or TRBV12-4 and TRBJ2-2, with a tentative D call TRBD2 (5 bases). The CDR3 extends over 14 amino acids. The V and J ends lost 7 bases and 6 bases respectively, with 15 bases between them. CDR3 region: CASTSDLTSGELFF. The CDR3 DNA sequence: TGTGCCAGCACCTCGGACTTAACGTCCGGGGAGCTGTTTTTT.

This clonotype came up many times. The chain employs TRBV29-1 and TRBJ2-3, with D uncertain. CDR1 SQVTM and CDR2 ANQGSEA come from the germline V gene. CDR3 size: 13 residues. The V end was cut by 0 bases, the J end by 6 bases, with 10 bases between. The CDR3, as DNA: TGCAGCGTTGAAGAAGCCACTTGGGATACGCAGTATTTT. This codes for CSVEEATWDTQYF.